This entry lists 17 T cell receptor beta chains sequenced from one sample in a study of cytomegalovirus exposure and HLA in healthy donors. Primers: 60 Vbeta forward and 13 Jbeta reverse. Sequenced by immunoSEQ multiplex PCR; TCRdb stores in-frame clones only, minus some. The sample gives 65,000 to 85,000 clones, around 10% of which show up once; about 25% is in the top ten. Sequenced material: PBMCs. The origin of the receptors is a man in his sixties in good health and CMV-seropositive.

In its sample, this clone was seen a few times. The genes are TRBV6-1 and TRBJ2-7; possible D gene TRBD2, 7 bases. Germline lookup yields CDR1 MNHNS and CDR2 SASEGT. CDR3 length: 13 residues. The V gene lost 11 bases and the J gene lost 2 bases, with 16 bases spanning the gap. CDR3 residues: CAGGAGATYEQYF. DNA for the CDR3: TGTGCCGGGGGGGCAGGAGCCACCTACGAGCAGTACTTC.

This clone was found a few times. V and J are TRBV30 and TRBJ1-2; D remains unclear. This CDR3 region has 14 residues. The V gene lost 3 bases and the J gene lost 4 bases, with 15 bases spanning the gap. CDR1 is GTSNPN and CDR2 is SVGIG in the germline V gene (reference sequence). The CDR3, as DNA: TGTGCCTGGAGCCATAGTCGGCGGGGCTATGGCTACACCTTC. Protein sequence: CAWSHSRRGYGYTF.

J is TRBJ2-3 and V is TRBV5-4; unclear D gene. The CDR3 is made up of 14 amino acids. V was clipped by 1 base and J by 7 bases, with 13 bases between them. Germline CDR1 and CDR2: SGHNT and YYREEE (reference sequence). CDR3 DNA: TGTGCCAGCAGCTTGCCGGCTCAGACAAATACGCAGTATTTT. Translation gives CASSLPAQTNTQYF.

The chain couples TRBV28 to TRBJ1-3; 7 positions agree with TRBD1. Germline V gives CDR1 MDHEN, CDR2 SYDVKM. Trimming at V came to 6 bases and at J to 0 bases, leaving 8 bases not matched to a gene. This CDR3 region has 16 residues. In DNA form, the CDR3 reads TGTGCCAGCAGCCTCGCGGGACAGACCTCTGGAAACACCATATATTTT. Protein sequence: CASSLAGQTSGNTIYF.

A few counts support this clone. This chain links TRBV28 with TRBJ1-2; D perhaps matches TRBD1 (5 bases). Germline CDR1 MDHEN, CDR2 SYDVKM. The length of the CDR3 is 16 residues. V lost 6 bases and J 4 bases, leaving 21 bases between the germline ends. DNA of the CDR3: TGTGCCAGCAGCAACCCTCCCGGGGCGGGGAGCTATGGCTACACCTTC. Protein product: CASSNPPGAGSYGYTF.

V is TRBV7-2 and J is TRBJ2-4, with D uncertain. CDR3 length equals 13 residues. Looked up from germline, CDR1 is SGHTA and CDR2 is FQGNSA. Deletions cut 3 bases from V and 5 bases from J, with 8 bases between. CDR3 bases: TGTGCCAGCAGCTTTAGTCACCAAAACATTCAGTACTTC. Amino acid sequence: CASSFSHQNIQYF. The entire variable domain, with the rest obtained from reference TRBV7-2 and TRBJ2-4, is as follows: GAGVSQSPSNKVTEKGKDVELRCDPISGHTALYWYRQSLGQGLEFLIYFQGNSAPDKSGLPSDRFSAERTGGSVSTLTIQRTQQEDSAVYLCASSFSHQNIQYFGAGTRLSVL.

The chain employs TRBV12-5 and TRBJ2-7; D is possibly TRBD1 (8 bases). Trimming pared 7 bases from V and 7 bases from J, leaving 20 bases between. The CDR3 consists of 14 residues. CDR1 is LGHNT, CDR2 FRNRAP, per germline. CDR3 nucleotide sequence: TGTGCTAGTGCCGCAACAGGGGGGGGTGGGGAGCAGTACTTC. It specifies CASAATGGGGEQYF.

This clone was seen only a few times. This rearrangement joins TRBV27 to TRBJ2-1; 7 bases match TRBD1. The CDR3 totals 16 residues. Germline trimming cut 0 bases from V and 2 bases from J; bases unmatched to any gene: 4. Looked up from germline, CDR1 is MNHEY and CDR2 is SMNVEV (reference sequence). The CDR3 sequence: CASSLSWDSAYNEQFF. CDR3 nucleotides: TGTGCCAGCAGTTTATCGTGGGACAGTGCCTACAATGAGCAGTTCTTC.

On this clone itself: The CDR3 end shows no conserved phenylalanine or tryptophan, and so a read error is likely. This chain connects TRBV7-6 to TRBJ2-2; no clear D gene. The CDR3 is 13 amino acids. The V gene lost 2 bases and the J gene lost 6 bases, with 7 bases spanning the gap. CDR1 and CDR2 from the germline V gene are SGHVS and FNYEAQ. The CDR3 coding sequence is TGTGCCAGCAGCTTAAGGCCACCCGGGGAGCTGTTTGTT. Encoded protein: CASSLRPPGELFV.

A few counts support this clone. Here the CDR3 reads CASSVAGVNEQFF. CDR3 DNA: TGTGCCAGCAGCGTAGCAGGGGTCAATGAGCAGTTCTTC. The chain combines TRBV9 with TRBJ2-1; tentatively, D is TRBD1 (6 bases). Trimming shortened V by 0 bases and J by 6 bases, and 7 bases separated the two germline ends. The germline V gene encodes CDR1 SGDLS and CDR2 YYNGEE. The CDR3 is 13 residues long.

CDR3 sequence: CASSYSGVRQGYEQYF. In nucleotides, the CDR3 is TGCGCCAGCAGCTATTCCGGGGTCCGACAGGGGTACGAGCAGTACTTC. The chain couples TRBV5-1 to TRBJ2-7, with 8 positions matching TRBD1. The CDR3 is 16 residues long. V shed 3 bases, J shed 4 bases, and the junction held 12 bases outside the gene matches. The V gene's germline CDR1 is SGHRS and CDR2 YFSETQ.

The chain joins TRBV5-1 to TRBJ2-7; D is possibly TRBD2 (6 bases). The CDR3 sequence is 14 residues long. Between the trimmed V and J ends, which lost 0 bases and 2 bases, there was a span of 9 bases. Germline lookup yields CDR1 SGHRS and CDR2 YFSETQ. The CDR3 here is CASSLEGTAYEQYV. The CDR3 DNA sequence: TGCGCCAGCAGCTTGGAGGGGACTGCCTACGAGCAGTACGTC.

The chain carries TRBV5-5 and TRBJ2-1; 9 positions match TRBD2. Germline trimming cut 2 bases from V and 5 bases from J; bases unmatched to any gene: 8. CDR3 length: 16 residues. CDR1 is SGHKS, CDR2 YYEKEE, per germline (reference sequence). CDR3 in DNA: TGTGCCAGCAGCTTCATTATAGCGGGAGCGAACAATGAGCAGTTCTTC. Translated, it gives CASSFIIAGANNEQFF.

The chain couples TRBV6-6 to TRBJ2-5, with D tentatively TRBD2 (6 bases). Trimming took 2 bases from V and 9 from J, leaving 22 bases between them. The CDR3 contains 16 residues. The V gene's germline CDR1 is MNHNY and CDR2 SVGAGI (reference sequence). The chain's CDR3 is CASSYPRDLGRGAQYF. For the CDR3, the DNA is TGTGCCAGCAGTTACCCCCGGGACTTGGGGCGTGGTGCCCAGTACTTC.

This clone occurred a few times. The chain is built from TRBV11-2 and TRBJ1-5; 9 bases map to TRBD1. This CDR3 has 16 amino acids. The V and J ends lost 1 base and 7 bases, in that order; junction bases with no gene match: 8. Germline V gene data show CDR1 as SGHAT and CDR2 as FQNNGV. CDR3 in amino acids: CASSLGGTGGWQPQHF. CDR3 nucleotide sequence: TGTGCCAGCAGCTTAGGGGGAACAGGGGGCTGGCAGCCCCAGCATTTT.

This clone was detected only a few times. The chain is built from TRBV7-3 and TRBJ2-5, with TRBD1 identical over 8 bases. Trimming took 4 bases from V and 9 from J; bases not matched to a gene: 10. The CDR3 extends over 14 amino acids. Germline V gene lookup returns CDR1 SGHTA and CDR2 FQGTGA. CDR3 sequence: CASSSGQGLEAQYF. CDR3 nucleotide sequence: TGTGCCAGCAGCTCTGGACAGGGACTTGAGGCCCAGTACTTC.

The chain employs TRBV7-9 and TRBJ1-1, with D uncertain. The CDR3 has 13 residues. Germline lookup yields CDR1 SEHNR and CDR2 FQNEAQ (reference sequence). V lost 5 bases, J lost 1 base, and 8 bases lay in between. This chain's CDR3 is CASSQMANTEAFF. CDR3 DNA: TGTGCCAGCAGCCAAATGGCGAACACTGAAGCTTTCTTT.